The 26 T cell receptor beta chains given below trace back to one sample, sequenced in a study of blood T cell repertoires in COVID-19. TCRdb's copy holds only in-frame clones and misses some; the assay was immunoSEQ multiplex PCR. The sample shows some 320,000 clones, over 85% of them seen only once. Sequencing input: PBMCs or T cells enriched from blood (not recorded which). All receptors come from a man aged 60 to 69 who had recovered from COVID-19.

This clone was seen just once. The chain uses TRBV27 and TRBJ2-2; 9 positions agree with TRBD2. Trimming took 2 bases from V and 4 from J; bases not matched to a gene: 2. CDR3 length equals 15 residues. Germline V CDR1 and CDR2: MNHEY, SMNVEV (reference sequence). The CDR3 loop is CASSLSGGSTGELFF. The CDR3 bases are TGTGCCAGCAGTTTAAGCGGGGGGTCCACCGGGGAGCTGTTTTTT.

This chain uses TRBV18 with TRBJ2-2; a weak D match, TRBD1 (6 bases). The CDR3 runs to 16 residues. From germline, CDR1 is KGHSH and CDR2 LQKENI. Trimming stripped 5 bases from V and 0 bases from J, with 13 bases between. The CDR3 bases are TGTGCCAGCTCAACCGGGACATTGGCGAACACCGGGGAGCTGTTTTTT. Encoded protein: CASSTGTLANTGELFF.

This clone has only one observation. The CDR3 is CASSLGQGGSPLHF. The CDR3, as DNA: TGTGCCAGCAGCTTGGGGCAGGGGGGTTCACCCCTCCACTTT. This rearrangement joins TRBV5-4 to TRBJ1-6; 7 bases are shared with TRBD1. CDR3 length: 14 residues. The V segment lost 0 bases and the J segment 9 bases; nucleotides outside the gene matches: 3. Germline loops: CDR1 SGHNT, CDR2 YYREEE (reference sequence).

The CDR3: CAWSDAGVYYGYTF. As DNA, the CDR3 is TGTGCCTGGAGTGACGCAGGGGTGTACTATGGCTACACCTTC. The chain combines TRBV30 with TRBJ1-2; TRBD1 is a possible D gene (6 bases). Trimming pared 1 base from V and 3 bases from J, leaving 12 bases between. From germline, CDR1 is GTSNPN and CDR2 SVGIG (reference sequence). The CDR3 has 14 amino acids.

This clone was counted a single time. CDR3 sequence: CATRNPGDRTDTQYF. CDR3 DNA: TGTGCCACCAGAAACCCAGGGGATCGCACAGATACGCAGTATTTT. The chain joins TRBV24-1 to TRBJ2-3; a weak D match, TRBD1 (6 bases). Germline CDR1 KGHDR, CDR2 SFDVKD. This CDR3 is built from 15 residues. Trimming removed 7 bases at V and 1 base at J, with 14 bases between.

This clone appeared a single time. The chain recombines TRBV10-2 with TRBJ1-2, with a tentative D call TRBD1 (5 bases). Germline V lookup: CDR1 WSHSY, CDR2 SAAADI. CDR3 length: 14 residues. V shed 6 bases and J shed 2 bases, with 13 bases lying between them. The DNA of the CDR3 is TGCGCCAGCAGGAATCGGGGGTCCAACTATGGCTACACCTTC. Translated: CASRNRGSNYGYTF.

This clone was seen only once. This rearrangement joins TRBV19 to TRBJ2-5; TRBD2 agrees at 9 bases. Germline V gene sequence: CDR1 LNHDA, CDR2 SQIVND (reference sequence). Trimming cost V 5 bases and J 5 bases; bases outside gene matches: 6. The CDR3 has 14 residues. This chain's CDR3 is CASSLAGESETQYF. Here the CDR3 DNA reads TGTGCCAGTAGTTTAGCGGGGGAGAGCGAGACCCAGTACTTC.

This chain connects TRBV7-2 to TRBJ1-5; 7 bases agree with TRBD1. Germline V lookup: CDR1 SGHTA, CDR2 FQGNSA. This CDR3 is 14 amino acids long. V shed 5 bases, J shed 3 bases, and the junction held 4 bases outside the gene matches. The CDR3 DNA reads TGTGCCAGCAGCGGGACAGTATTCAATCAGCCCCAGCATTTT. Translation gives CASSGTVFNQPQHF.

This rearrangement joins TRBV13 to TRBJ1-2; 7 bases are a match to TRBD1. This CDR3 is built from 17 residues. Germline lookup yields CDR1 PRHDT and CDR2 FYEKMQ (reference sequence). V was clipped by 5 bases and J by 0 bases; unmatched bases: 12. CDR3 amino acids: CASSTIGTDTTNYGYTF. The CDR3 DNA follows: TGTGCCAGCAGCACAATCGGGACAGATACAACTAACTATGGCTACACCTTC. The full variable domain, in which reference TRBV13 and TRBJ1-2 provide the parts outside the CDR3, is AAGVIQSPRHLIKEKRETATLKCYPIPRHDTVYWYQQGPGQDPQFLISFYEKMQSDKGSIPDRFSAQQFSDYHSELNMSSLELGDSALYFCASSTIGTDTTNYGYTFGSGTRLTVV.

The V and J genes are TRBV11-3 and TRBJ2-2; D remains ambiguous. This CDR3 has 14 residues. V gave up 5 bases and J gave up 4 bases, with 11 bases separating them. Germline assignment: CDR1 SGHNT and CDR2 YENEEA. The CDR3 coding sequence is TGTGCCAGCAGCGCTAACGGAGTCACCGGGGAGCTGTTTTTT. Residues: CASSANGVTGELFF.

The chain has TRBV10-3 and TRBJ1-2; D remains unclear. Trimming took off 3 bases at V and 2 bases at J, with 16 bases between the two ends. Germline V gene sequence: CDR1 ENHRY, CDR2 SYGVKD. The CDR3 length is 16 residues. This CDR3 is CAISDFKGDFNYGYTF. The CDR3 DNA is TGTGCCATCAGTGATTTCAAGGGAGACTTCAACTATGGCTACACCTTC.

This clone was observed once. The V call is TRBV20-1, the J call TRBJ2-7; 9 bases line up with TRBD1. Germline CDR1 DFQATT, CDR2 SNEGSKA (reference sequence). The length of the CDR3 is 15 residues. J lost 7 bases, V lost 3 bases, and 13 bases had no gene match. The CDR3 nucleotides read TGCAGTGCTAGTGGGCCGGGACAGGGTGTCGGGGAGCAGTACTTC. Translating it yields CSASGPGQGVGEQYF.

This clone was seen a few times. The chain couples TRBV29-1 to TRBJ1-1; D may be TRBD1 (6 bases). The germline V gene has CDR1 SQVTM and CDR2 ANQGSEA. V shed 6 bases and J shed 1 base, with 12 bases lying between them. The CDR3 length is 13 residues. CDR3 region: CSVSATGNTEAFF. The DNA for the CDR3 is TGCAGCGTGTCCGCGACAGGGAACACTGAAGCTTTCTTT.

The sample holds a few counts of this clone. The chain recombines TRBV5-6 with TRBJ1-1, with TRBD1 matching over 7 bases. CDR3 length: 14 residues. Germline loops: CDR1 SGHDT, CDR2 YYEEEE. V lost 7 bases and J lost 2; bases outside the gene matches: 8. CDR3 nucleotides: TGTGCCAGCTATCACAGGGGCACCAACACTGAAGCTTTCTTT. It is translated as CASYHRGTNTEAFF.

This clone was recorded a few times. J is TRBJ1-3 and V is TRBV4-2; D unresolved. V lost 1 base to trimming and J lost 0 bases, with 13 bases between them. This CDR3 has 17 residues. CDR1 is LGHNA and CDR2 is YNFKEQ in the germline V gene. In DNA form, the CDR3 reads TGTGCCAGCAGCCAAGGAGGTGGCACGAGCTCTGGAAACACCATATATTTT. This translates into CASSQGGGTSSGNTIYF.

The CDR3 loop reads CASLPRRTITGELFF. CDR3 coding DNA: TGTGCCAGCTTGCCGAGGAGGACTATCACCGGGGAGCTGTTTTTT. The chain carries TRBV3-1 (or the pseudogene TRBV3-2) and TRBJ2-2; maybe TRBD2 (6 bases). Looked up from germline, CDR1 is LGHDT and CDR2 is YNNKEL (reference sequence). The CDR3 contains 15 residues. V was trimmed by 8 bases and J by 4 bases, leaving 17 bases between them.

This chain uses TRBV7-3 with TRBJ2-1, with D uncertain. Trimming stripped 2 bases from V and 8 bases from J, with 13 bases between. This CDR3 has 14 residues. Germline loops: CDR1 SGHTA, CDR2 FQGTGA. In DNA, the CDR3 is TGTGCCAGCAGCTTATTGGGTGCGGCGGATGAGCAGTTCTTC. It is translated as CASSLLGAADEQFF. Using reference TRBV7-3 and TRBJ2-1 for the parts outside the CDR3, the full variable domain is GAGVSQTPSNKVTEKGKYVELRCDPISGHTALYWYRQSLGQGPEFLIYFQGTGAADDSGLPNDRFFAVRPEGSVSTLKIQRTERGDSAVYLCASSLLGAADEQFFGPGTRLTVL.

V is TRBV15 and J is TRBJ1-1, with TRBD1 as a possible D gene (5 bases). CDR1 is LNHNV, CDR2 YYDKDF, per germline (reference sequence). This CDR3 is 13 amino acids long. V lost 0 bases and J 10 bases, leaving 12 bases between the germline ends. The CDR3 nucleotides read TGTGCCACCAGCAGAGAACGACAGACCGGAGCTTTCTTT. This gives the protein CATSRERQTGAFF. The full variable domain, completed using reference TRBV15 and TRBJ1-1, is DAMVIQNPRYQVTQFGKPVTLSCSQTLNHNVMYWYQQKSSQAPKLLFHYYDKDFNNEADTPDNFQSRRPNTSFCFLDIRSPGLGDTAMYLCATSRERQTGAFFGQGTRLTVV.

V usage is TRBV7-3 and J usage is TRBJ2-1; 9 bases match TRBD1. Germline-derived CDR1 and CDR2 are SGHTA and FQGTGA. The V gene end was trimmed by 4 bases and the J gene end by 8 bases; junction bases not matched to a gene: 6. This CDR3 has 14 residues. As DNA, the CDR3 is TGTGCCAGCAGCTACACAGGGGGCGTCGATGAGCAGTTCTTC. Residues: CASSYTGGVDEQFF.

The V and J genes are TRBV6-5 and TRBJ2-7; 7 nucleotides match TRBD2. Germline CDR1 MNHEY, CDR2 SVGAGI. The CDR3 loop spans 15 amino acids. Trimming cost V 6 bases and J 2 bases; bases outside gene matches: 10. The CDR3 sequence: CASRALGREAYEQYF. The CDR3 nucleotides are TGTGCCAGCAGAGCCCTTGGCCGGGAGGCCTACGAGCAGTACTTC.

The J gene is TRBJ2-5, the V gene TRBV5-5; TRBD1 is a possible D gene (6 bases). Germline values: CDR1 SGHKS, CDR2 YYEKEE (reference sequence). V was pared by 4 bases and J by 4 bases, with 14 bases between. The CDR3 consists of 14 residues. The DNA of the CDR3 is TGTGCCAGCAGCACCCGGACAGAAAGAGAGACCCAGTACTTC. Encoded protein: CASSTRTERETQYF.

This chain joins TRBV7-3 and TRBJ2-2; possible D gene TRBD2, 5 bases. This CDR3 has 13 residues. V lost 3 bases and J lost 6, with 8 bases in between. The germline V gene has CDR1 SGHTA and CDR2 FQGTGA. The DNA for the CDR3 is TGTGCCAGCAGCTTTTCGGGATCCGGGGAGCTGTTTTTT. Translation: CASSFSGSGELFF. Together with reference TRBV7-3 and TRBJ2-2, the CDR3 gives the full variable domain: GAGVSQTPSNKVTEKGKYVELRCDPISGHTALYWYRQSLGQGPEFLIYFQGTGAADDSGLPNDRFFAVRPEGSVSTLKIQRTERGDSAVYLCASSFSGSGELFFGEGSRLTVL.

This CDR3 reads CASSPSLEGRGSYGYTF. The DNA of the CDR3 is TGTGCCAGTAGCCCTTCTTTGGAGGGACGGGGAAGCTATGGCTACACCTTC. This sequence joins TRBV19 and TRBJ1-2; D is possibly TRBD1 (5 bases). Trimming cost V 6 bases and J 4 bases, with 24 bases left between them. This CDR3 is built from 17 residues. Germline V gives CDR1 LNHDA, CDR2 SQIVND (reference sequence). The complete variable domain, with remaining parts taken from reference TRBV19 and TRBJ1-2, reads DGGITQSPKYLFRKEGQNVTLSCEQNLNHDAMYWYRQDPGQGLRLIYYSQIVNDFQKGDIAEGYSVSREKKESFPLTVTSAQKNPTAFYLCASSPSLEGRGSYGYTFGSGTRLTVV.

Only one count was recorded for this clone. This chain links TRBV19 with TRBJ1-2; 7 bases are shared with TRBD1. Germline CDR1 and CDR2: LNHDA and SQIVND (reference sequence). CDR3 size: 12 residues. Trimming removed 3 bases from V and 8 bases from J; junction bases left unmatched: 3. CDR3 sequence: CASSIPGGGYTF. The CDR3 nucleotides are TGTGCCAGTAGTATTCCAGGGGGAGGCTACACCTTC.

The genes are TRBV7-8 and TRBJ1-2, with D tentatively TRBD1 (6 bases). V dropped 5 bases and J dropped 4 bases, with 11 bases sitting between them. CDR3 length: 13 residues. The germline CDR1 and CDR2 sequences are SGHVS and FQNEAQ. CDR3 in DNA: TGTGCCAGCAGCCTTGGGGGCCTCTATGGCTACACCTTC. Translating it yields CASSLGGLYGYTF.

This sequence joins TRBV7-2 and TRBJ2-3; D is perhaps TRBD1 (5 bases). V lost 3 bases, J lost 5 bases, and 9 bases lay in between. The CDR3 has 13 residues. Germline V gives CDR1 SGHTA, CDR2 FQGNSA. The CDR3 region is CASSFVQGDTQYF. Written as DNA, the CDR3 is TGTGCCAGCAGCTTCGTGCAGGGAGATACGCAGTATTTT.